The clone carrying this TCR beta chain was counted many times. Its matching antigen is unknown. This record belongs to a study of spatial heterogeneity in lung cancer. Study in general: The count of detected beta-chain sequences consistently exceeded that of alpha-chain sequences.

TCR cDNA molecules were tagged individually, and each one carried a unique molecular identifier. TCRdb independently ran MiXCR on the 5' RACE reads; one entry per CDR3 protein. Among about 48,000 distinct CDR3 sequences, approximately 5.7% were seen once, and the ten largest hold around 10%. Germline assignment: CDR1 SEHNR and CDR2 FQNEAQ (reference sequence). The CDR3 covers 14 residues. Trimming left V 8 bases short and J 0 bases short, with 13 bases between. Study observations and caveats: Ubiquitous, expanded tumor-derived TCRs were more frequently observed in blood at resection than at follow-up.

Specified time point: sample taken at primary tumor resection. From tumor, nontumor lung or frozen PBMC, whole RNA was taken unsorted for sequencing. There were 65 or so donors, all of them untreated patients with early-stage non-small cell lung cancer. The source was PBMCs, collected at surgery. The gene calls are TRBV7-9 and TRBJ1-2; the D gene is possibly TRBD1 (5 bases). This TCR came from a male donor with early-stage non-small cell lung cancer. CDR3: CASGDGSSNYGYTF. CDR3 DNA: TGTGCCAGCGGGGACGGAAGTTCTAACTATGGCTACACCTTC.